This T cell receptor (beta chain) derives from a study of blood T cell repertoires in COVID-19. Across the whole study: Whether acute or convalescent, the COVID-19 samples came from the United States, Italy and Spain. T cells, B-cell-depleted T cells, or PBMCs supplied cDNA or gDNA.

The data were produced by immunoSEQ multiplex PCR, yet TCRdb's version contains in-frame clones alone and is incomplete. In the table there are approximately 200,000 clones, around 88% of which are singletons. Individuals drawn from about two dozen US areas were roughly 18 to 95 years old. This CDR3 has 15 residues. Germline loops: CDR1 SGHRS, CDR2 YFSETQ. The V and J ends lost 0 bases and 2 bases respectively, with 11 bases between them. This sequence joins TRBV5-1 and TRBJ2-5, with D unclear. The receptor comes from a woman aged 25-40 years who had recovered from COVID-19. Sequenced input: PBMCs or T cells enriched from blood (not recorded which). Here the CDR3 reads CASSLAGSAQETQYF. The DNA for the CDR3 is TGCGCCAGCAGCTTGGCCGGAAGCGCTCAAGAGACCCAGTACTTC. The whole variable domain, remainder taken from reference TRBV5-1 and TRBJ2-5, is KAGVTQTPRYLIKTRGQQVTLSCSPISGHRSVSWYQQTPGQGLQFLFEYFSETQRNKGNFPGRFSGRQFSNSRSEMNVSTLELGDSALYLCASSLAGSAQETQYFGPGTRLLVL.